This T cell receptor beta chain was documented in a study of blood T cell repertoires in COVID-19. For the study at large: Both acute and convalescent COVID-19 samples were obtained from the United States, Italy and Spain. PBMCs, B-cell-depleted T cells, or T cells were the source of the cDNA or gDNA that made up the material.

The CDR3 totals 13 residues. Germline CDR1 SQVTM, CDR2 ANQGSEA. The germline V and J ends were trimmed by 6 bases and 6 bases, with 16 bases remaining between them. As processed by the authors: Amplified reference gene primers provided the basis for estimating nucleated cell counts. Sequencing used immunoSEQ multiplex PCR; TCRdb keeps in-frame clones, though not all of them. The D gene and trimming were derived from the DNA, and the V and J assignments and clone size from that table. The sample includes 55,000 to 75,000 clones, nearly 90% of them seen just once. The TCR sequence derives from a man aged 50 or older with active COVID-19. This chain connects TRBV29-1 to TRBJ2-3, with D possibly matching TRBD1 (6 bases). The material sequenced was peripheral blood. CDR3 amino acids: CSVSQGTMDTQYF. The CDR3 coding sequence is TGCAGCGTGTCGCAGGGGACCATGGATACGCAGTATTTT.